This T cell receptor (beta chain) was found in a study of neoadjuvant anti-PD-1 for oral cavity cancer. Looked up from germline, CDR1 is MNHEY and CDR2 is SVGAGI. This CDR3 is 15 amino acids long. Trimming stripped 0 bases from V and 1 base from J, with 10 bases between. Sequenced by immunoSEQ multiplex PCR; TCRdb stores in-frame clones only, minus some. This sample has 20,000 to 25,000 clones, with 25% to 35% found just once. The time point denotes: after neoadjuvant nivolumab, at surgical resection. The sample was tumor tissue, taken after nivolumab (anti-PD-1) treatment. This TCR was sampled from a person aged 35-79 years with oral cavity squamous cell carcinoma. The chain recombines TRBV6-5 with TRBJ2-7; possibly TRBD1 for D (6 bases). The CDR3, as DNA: TGTGCCAGCAGTTACTCGGGACACCGATCCTACGAGCAGTACTTC. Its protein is CASSYSGHRSYEQYF.